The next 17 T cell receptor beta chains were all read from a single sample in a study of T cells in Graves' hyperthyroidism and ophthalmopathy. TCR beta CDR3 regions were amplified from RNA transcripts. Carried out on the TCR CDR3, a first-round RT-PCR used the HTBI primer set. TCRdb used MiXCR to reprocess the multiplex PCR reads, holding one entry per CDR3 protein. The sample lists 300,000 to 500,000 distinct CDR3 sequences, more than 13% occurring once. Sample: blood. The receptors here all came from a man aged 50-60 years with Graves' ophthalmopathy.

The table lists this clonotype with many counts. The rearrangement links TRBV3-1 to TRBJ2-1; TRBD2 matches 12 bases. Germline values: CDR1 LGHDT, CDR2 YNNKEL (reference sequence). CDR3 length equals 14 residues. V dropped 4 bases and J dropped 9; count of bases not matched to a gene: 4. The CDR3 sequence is CASSPGTSGFEQFF. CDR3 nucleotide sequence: TGTGCCAGCAGCCCCGGGACTAGCGGGTTTGAGCAGTTCTTC.

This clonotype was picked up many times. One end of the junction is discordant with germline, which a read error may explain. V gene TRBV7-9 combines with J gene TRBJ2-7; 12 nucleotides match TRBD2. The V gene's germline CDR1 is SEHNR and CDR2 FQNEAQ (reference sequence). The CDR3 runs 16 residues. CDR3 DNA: TGTGCCAGCAGCCCGCCGACTAGCGGGAGCTCCAACGAGCAGTACTTC. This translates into CASSPPTSGSSNEQYF.

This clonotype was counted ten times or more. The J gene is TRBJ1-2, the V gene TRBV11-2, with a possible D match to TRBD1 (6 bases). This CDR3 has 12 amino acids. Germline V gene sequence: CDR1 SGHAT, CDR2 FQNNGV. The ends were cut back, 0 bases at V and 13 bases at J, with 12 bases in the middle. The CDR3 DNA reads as TGTGCCAGCAGCTTAGATACAGGGTGGTGCACCTTC. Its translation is CASSLDTGWCTF.

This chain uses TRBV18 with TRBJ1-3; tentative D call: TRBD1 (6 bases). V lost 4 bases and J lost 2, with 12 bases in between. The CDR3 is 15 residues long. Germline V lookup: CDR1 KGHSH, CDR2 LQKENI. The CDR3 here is CASSQQGTAGNTIYF. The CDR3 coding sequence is TGTGCCAGCTCACAACAGGGAACGGCTGGAAACACCATATATTTT.

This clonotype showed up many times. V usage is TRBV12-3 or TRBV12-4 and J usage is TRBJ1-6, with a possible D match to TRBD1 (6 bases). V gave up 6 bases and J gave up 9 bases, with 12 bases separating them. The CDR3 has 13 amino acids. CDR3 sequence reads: CASRSRQVSPLHF. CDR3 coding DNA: TGTGCCAGCAGGTCAAGACAGGTTTCACCCCTCCACTTT.

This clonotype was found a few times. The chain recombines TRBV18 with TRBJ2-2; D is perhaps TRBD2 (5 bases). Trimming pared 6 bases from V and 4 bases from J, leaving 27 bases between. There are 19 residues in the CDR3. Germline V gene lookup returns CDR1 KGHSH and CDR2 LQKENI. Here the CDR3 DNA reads TGTGCCAGCTCGACCCCCCCACACATCGCGGGCCTTTCCACCGGGGAGCTGTTTTTT. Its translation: CASSTPPHIAGLSTGELFF.

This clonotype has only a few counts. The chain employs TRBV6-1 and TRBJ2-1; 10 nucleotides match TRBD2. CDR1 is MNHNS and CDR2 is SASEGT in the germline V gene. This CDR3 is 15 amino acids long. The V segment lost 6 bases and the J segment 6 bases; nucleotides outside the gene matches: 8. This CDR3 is CASRPLAGVGNEQFF. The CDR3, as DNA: TGTGCCAGCAGACCTCTAGCGGGAGTGGGCAATGAGCAGTTCTTC.

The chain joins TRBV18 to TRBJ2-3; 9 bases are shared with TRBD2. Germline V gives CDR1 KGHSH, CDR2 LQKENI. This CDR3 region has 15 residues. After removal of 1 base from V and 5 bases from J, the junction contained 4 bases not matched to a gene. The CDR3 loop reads CASSPLAGVRDTQYF. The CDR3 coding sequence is TGTGCCAGCTCACCACTAGCGGGAGTTCGAGATACGCAGTATTTT.

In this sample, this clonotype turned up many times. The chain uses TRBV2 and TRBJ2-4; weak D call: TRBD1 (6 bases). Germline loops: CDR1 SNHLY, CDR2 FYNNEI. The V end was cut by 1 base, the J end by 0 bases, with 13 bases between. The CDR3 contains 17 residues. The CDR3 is CASSEDWGQLAKNIQYF. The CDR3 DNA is TGTGCCAGCAGTGAAGATTGGGGGCAGCTAGCCAAAAACATTCAGTACTTC.

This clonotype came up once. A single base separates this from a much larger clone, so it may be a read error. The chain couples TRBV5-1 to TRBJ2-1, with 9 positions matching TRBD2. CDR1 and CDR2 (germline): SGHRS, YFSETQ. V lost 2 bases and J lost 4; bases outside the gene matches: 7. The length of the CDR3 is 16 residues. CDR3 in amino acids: CASSFGASGNYNEQFF. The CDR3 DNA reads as TGCGCCAGCAGCTTTGGGGCTAGCGGGAATTACAATGAGCAGTTCTTC. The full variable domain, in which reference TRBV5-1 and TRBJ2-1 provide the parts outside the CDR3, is KAGVTQTPRYLIKTRGQQVTLSCSPISGHRSVSWYQQTPGQGLQFLFEYFSETQRNKGNFPGRFSGRQFSNSRSEMNVSTLELGDSALYLCASSFGASGNYNEQFFGPGTRLTVL.

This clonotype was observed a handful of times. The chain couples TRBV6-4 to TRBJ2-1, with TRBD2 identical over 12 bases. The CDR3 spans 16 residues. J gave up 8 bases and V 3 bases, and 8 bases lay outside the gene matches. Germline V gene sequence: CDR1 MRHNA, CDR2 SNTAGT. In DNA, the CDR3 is TGTGCCAGCAGTGAGGGGCTAGCGGGAGGGCCGGATGAGCAGTTCTTC. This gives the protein CASSEGLAGGPDEQFF.

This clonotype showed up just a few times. The CDR3 loop reads CATRNTGELFF. The CDR3 DNA follows: TGTGCCACTCGAAACACCGGGGAGCTGTTTTTT. The chain uses TRBV19 and TRBJ2-2; no clear D. The V gene lost 10 bases and the J gene lost 2 bases, with 5 bases spanning the gap. Germline V gene lookup returns CDR1 LNHDA and CDR2 SQIVND (reference sequence). This CDR3 has 11 residues.

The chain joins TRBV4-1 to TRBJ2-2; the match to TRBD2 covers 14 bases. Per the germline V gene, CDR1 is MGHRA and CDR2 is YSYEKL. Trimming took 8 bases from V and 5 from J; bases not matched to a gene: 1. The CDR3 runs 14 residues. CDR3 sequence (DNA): TGCGCCAGCGGACTAGCGGGAGGTACCGGGGAGCTGTTTTTT. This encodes CASGLAGGTGELFF.

CDR3 protein: CASSRTAIRSGANVLTF. The CDR3 nucleotides are TGTGCCAGCAGTCGGACAGCCATCCGCTCTGGGGCCAACGTCCTGACTTTC. The V and J genes are TRBV12-3 or TRBV12-4 and TRBJ2-6; the D gene is possibly TRBD1 (6 bases). V lost 5 bases, J lost 0 bases, and 14 bases lay in between. The CDR3 extends over 17 amino acids.

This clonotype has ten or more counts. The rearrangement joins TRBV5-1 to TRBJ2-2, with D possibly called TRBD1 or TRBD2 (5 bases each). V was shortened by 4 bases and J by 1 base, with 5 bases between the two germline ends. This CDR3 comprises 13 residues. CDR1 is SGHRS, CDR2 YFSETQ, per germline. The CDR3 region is CASSGGNTGELFF. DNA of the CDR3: TGCGCCAGCAGCGGGGGGAACACCGGGGAGCTGTTTTTT.

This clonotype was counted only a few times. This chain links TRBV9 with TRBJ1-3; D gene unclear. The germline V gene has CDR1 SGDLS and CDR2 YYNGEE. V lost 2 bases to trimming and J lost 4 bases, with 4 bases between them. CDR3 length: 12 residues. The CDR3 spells CASSVAGNTIYF. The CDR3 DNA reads TGTGCCAGCAGCGTGGCGGGAAACACCATATATTTT.

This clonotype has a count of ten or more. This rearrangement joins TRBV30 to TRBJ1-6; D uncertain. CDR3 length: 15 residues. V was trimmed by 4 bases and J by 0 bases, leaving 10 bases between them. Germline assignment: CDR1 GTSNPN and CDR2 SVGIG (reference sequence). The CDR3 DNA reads TGTGCCTGGAAAAAAAGGAGCTCCTATAATTCACCCCTCCACTTT. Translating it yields CAWKKRSSYNSPLHF.